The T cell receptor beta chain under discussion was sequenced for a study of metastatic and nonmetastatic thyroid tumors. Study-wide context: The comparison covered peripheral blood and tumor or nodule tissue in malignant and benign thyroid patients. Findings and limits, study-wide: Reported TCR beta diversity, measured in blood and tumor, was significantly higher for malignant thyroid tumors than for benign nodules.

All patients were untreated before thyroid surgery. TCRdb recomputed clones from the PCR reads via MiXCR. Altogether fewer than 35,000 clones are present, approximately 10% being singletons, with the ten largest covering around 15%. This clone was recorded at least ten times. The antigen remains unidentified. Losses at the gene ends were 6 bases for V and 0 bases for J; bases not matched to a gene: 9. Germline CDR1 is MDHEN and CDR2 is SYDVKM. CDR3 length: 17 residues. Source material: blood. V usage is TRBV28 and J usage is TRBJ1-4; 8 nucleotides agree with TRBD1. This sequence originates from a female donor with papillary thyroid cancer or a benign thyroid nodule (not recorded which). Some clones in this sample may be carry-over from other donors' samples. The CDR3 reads CASSPPGGFATNEKLFF. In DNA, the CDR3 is TGTGCCAGCAGCCCCCCAGGGGGCTTTGCAACTAATGAAAAACTGTTTTTT.